These 28 T cell receptor beta chains share one sample of origin, sequenced in a study of T-cell memory formation after mild COVID-19. TCRdb re-called the 5' RACE reads with MiXCR, one entry per CDR3 protein. The repertoire holds about 270,000 distinct CDR3 sequences, with 15% to 17% as singletons. The sample comprised PBMCs or a T cell subset sorted from them (not recorded which). Receptor source: an adult woman who had mild COVID-19 (a few samples of this study predate the infection). Cell type and time point are not known.

The rearrangement joins TRBV12-3 or TRBV12-4 to TRBJ2-1, with a weak D call TRBD2 (6 bases). The CDR3 runs to 18 residues. Trimming took off 6 bases at V and 6 bases at J, with 27 bases between the two ends. Here the CDR3 DNA reads TGTGCCAGCAGCCCCGGGGGTGTACGGAGAGAGGGGTTCAATGAGCAGTTCTTC. Its protein product is CASSPGGVRREGFNEQFF.

This chain joins TRBV20-1 and TRBJ2-1; D may be TRBD1 or TRBD2 (5 bases each). Trimming pared 0 bases from V and 6 bases from J, leaving 18 bases between. The CDR3 is 16 amino acids. Germline values: CDR1 DFQATT, CDR2 SNEGSKA (reference sequence). The CDR3 bases are TGCAGTGCTAGAGATTGGGGCGGATTGGGGGTCAATGAGCAGTTCTTC. Translated, it gives CSARDWGGLGVNEQFF.

The chain employs TRBV2 and TRBJ2-4; maybe TRBD1 (6 bases). V was pared by 8 bases and J by 0 bases, with 11 bases between. The CDR3 consists of 14 residues. CDR1 and CDR2 (germline): SNHLY, FYNNEI. Here the CDR3 reads CASADSIAKNIQYF. CDR3 nucleotide sequence: TGTGCCAGCGCGGACAGCATAGCCAAAAACATTCAGTACTTC.

This clonotype was observed a few times. CDR3 DNA: TGTGCCAGCAGTTCAGGGGACCACTACGAGCAGTACTTC. Translated: CASSSGDHYEQYF. This chain connects TRBV3-1 to TRBJ2-7, with TRBD1 as a possible D gene (6 bases). The ends were cut back, 6 bases at V and 3 bases at J, with 12 bases in the middle. The CDR3 loop spans 13 amino acids. The germline CDR1 and CDR2 sequences are LGHDT and YNNKEL (reference sequence).

This clonotype appeared many times. The chain has TRBV6-5 and TRBJ2-1, with D possibly TRBD1 on 8 matching bases. Germline-derived CDR1 and CDR2 are MNHEY and SVGAGI. Trimming removed 6 bases from V and 1 base from J, with 22 bases in between. The CDR3 consists of 18 residues. The CDR3 protein is CASSDRGTLAVSYNEQFF. In DNA form, the CDR3 reads TGTGCCAGCAGCGACAGGGGTACTCTAGCGGTTTCCTACAATGAGCAGTTCTTC.

V is TRBV7-2 and J is TRBJ1-2; weak D call: TRBD1 (5 bases). Germline CDR1 is SGHTA and CDR2 is FQGNSA. Trimming left V 5 bases short and J 8 bases short, with 12 bases between. The CDR3 covers 12 residues. The CDR3 DNA reads TGTGCCAGCAGCGGCCGACAGCACGGCTACACCTTC. It translates to CASSGRQHGYTF.

In this sample, this clonotype turned up a few times. The chain couples TRBV6-1 to TRBJ1-6; D gene ambiguous. Germline V gene sequence: CDR1 MNHNS, CDR2 SASEGT. V lost 4 bases, J lost 7 bases, and 5 bases lay in between. CDR3 length equals 12 residues. The CDR3 DNA sequence: TGTGCCAGCAGTGTGGACAATTCACCCCTCCACTTT. It encodes CASSVDNSPLHF.

This clonotype appeared a few times. The V gene is TRBV7-2, the J gene TRBJ2-3; 7 positions match TRBD1. The ends lost 2 bases at V and 2 bases at J; junction bases unmatched: 7. From germline, CDR1 is SGHTA and CDR2 FQGNSA. This CDR3 has 16 residues. CDR3 sequence (DNA): TGTGCCAGCAGCTTATCGGGCAGGGGGAACACAGATACGCAGTATTTT. It translates to CASSLSGRGNTDTQYF.

The J gene is TRBJ1-1, the V gene TRBV11-3; D unclear. Trimming stripped 5 bases from V and 5 bases from J, with 12 bases between. CDR3 length: 13 amino acids. CDR1 and CDR2 from the germline V gene are SGHNT and YENEEA. The CDR3 spells CASSRGGRTEAFF. Here the CDR3 DNA reads TGTGCCAGCAGCCGGGGAGGAAGGACTGAAGCTTTCTTT.

This clonotype was seen at least ten times. The gene calls are TRBV20-1 and TRBJ2-1; 10 nucleotides match TRBD2. The junction had 8 bases not matched to a gene; V was cut back by 6 bases and J by 6 bases. The CDR3 runs 14 residues. The germline gives CDR1 DFQATT, CDR2 SNEGSKA (reference sequence). The DNA of the CDR3 is TGCAGTGCCATCAGGACTAGCGGAGGCAATGAGCAGTTCTTC. Protein: CSAIRTSGGNEQFF.

A few counts support this clonotype. This chain uses TRBV6-2 or TRBV6-3 with TRBJ1-1, with D perhaps TRBD1 (5 bases). Germline CDR1 and CDR2: MNHEY and SVGEGT. With 2 bases removed from V and 8 bases from J, the gap between germline ends came to 18 bases. CDR3 length: 15 residues. The CDR3 here is CASSYDGTSKYEAFF. DNA of the CDR3: TGTGCCAGCAGTTACGATGGGACCTCGAAGTACGAAGCTTTCTTT.

The chain links TRBV5-1 to TRBJ1-1; D is uncertain. Trimming left V 3 bases short and J 1 base short, with 10 bases between. The CDR3 totals 14 residues. Germline lookup yields CDR1 SGHRS and CDR2 YFSETQ. CDR3 residues: CASSSGSGNTEAFF. For the CDR3, the DNA is TGCGCCAGCAGCTCTGGTTCAGGGAACACTGAAGCTTTCTTT.

This clonotype came up many times. The chain uses TRBV11-2 and TRBJ2-1; no definite D call. This CDR3 is 15 amino acids long. Looked up from germline, CDR1 is SGHAT and CDR2 is FQNNGV. The V end lost 1 base, the J end lost 4 bases, and 11 bases lay between the germline ends. CDR3 sequence reads: CASSLGGRRYNEQFF. DNA for the CDR3: TGTGCCAGCAGCTTAGGCGGCAGAAGGTACAATGAGCAGTTCTTC.

A few counts support this clonotype. This CDR3 is CASTWVGTRTQYF. The CDR3 nucleotides read TGTGCCAGCACCTGGGTAGGGACGAGGACCCAGTACTTC. V usage is TRBV27 and J usage is TRBJ2-5; D assignment may be TRBD1 or TRBD2 (5 bases each). The V gene's germline CDR1 is MNHEY and CDR2 SMNVEV (reference sequence). This CDR3 contains 13 residues. The V and J ends lost 7 bases and 7 bases respectively, with 16 bases between them.

Only a few counts were recorded for this clonotype. The chain combines TRBV25-1 with TRBJ2-7; D is unclear. V dropped 6 bases and J dropped 2 bases, with 8 bases sitting between them. The CDR3 is 12 amino acids. Looked up from germline, CDR1 is MGHDK and CDR2 is SYGVNS. CDR3 in DNA: TGTGCCAGCAGGGGCAACACCTACGAGCAGTACTTC. Translated: CASRGNTYEQYF.

This clonotype was found a few times. The chain carries TRBV24-1 and TRBJ1-1; D is unresolved. V dropped 3 bases and J dropped 7 bases, with 14 bases sitting between them. This CDR3 region has 14 residues. Germline CDR1 KGHDR, CDR2 SFDVKD. CDR3 sequence reads: CATSDSTSSLEAFF. The DNA for the CDR3 is TGTGCCACCAGTGATAGTACCAGCTCACTTGAAGCTTTCTTT.

This clonotype was seen a few times. The chain is built from TRBV18 and TRBJ2-7, with a possible D match to TRBD1 (6 bases). CDR1 and CDR2 from the germline V gene are KGHSH and LQKENI. The V and J ends lost 2 bases and 3 bases respectively, with 17 bases between them. This CDR3 region has 16 residues. The CDR3 is CASSPIQGQSYYEQYF. DNA of the CDR3: TGTGCCAGCTCACCAATCCAGGGGCAGAGCTACTACGAGCAGTACTTC.

This clonotype has more than one count but fewer than ten. V is TRBV7-2 and J is TRBJ1-6; D remains ambiguous. The CDR3 extends over 16 amino acids. CDR1 is SGHTA, CDR2 FQGNSA, per germline. V was cut by 1 base and J by 5 bases, with 12 bases left in between. In DNA, the CDR3 is TGTGCCAGCAGCTTAGTTCTCGGAGTGGATAATTCACCCCTCCACTTT. This encodes CASSLVLGVDNSPLHF.

The genes are TRBV24-1 and TRBJ2-1, with D maybe TRBD1 (5 bases). The CDR3 totals 17 residues. From germline, CDR1 is KGHDR and CDR2 SFDVKD. Trimming took off 3 bases at V and 4 bases at J, with 18 bases between the two ends. The CDR3 sequence: CATSDPPGGAVYNEQFF. CDR3 DNA: TGTGCCACCAGTGATCCCCCAGGTGGGGCGGTTTACAATGAGCAGTTCTTC.

The chain has TRBV28 and TRBJ1-5; 7 nucleotides align to TRBD1. The CDR3 runs 14 residues. Germline V gene sequence: CDR1 MDHEN, CDR2 SYDVKM. V shed 4 bases, J shed 5 bases, and the junction held 5 bases outside the gene matches. CDR3 sequence reads: CASSSGTVYQPQHF. CDR3 DNA sequence: TGTGCCAGCAGTTCCGGGACAGTCTATCAGCCCCAGCATTTT.

There are a few counts of this clonotype. V gene TRBV7-2 combines with J gene TRBJ2-1; D is perhaps TRBD2 (5 bases). V was trimmed by 5 bases and J by 7 bases, leaving 15 bases between them. CDR3 length: 14 residues. The V gene's germline CDR1 is SGHTA and CDR2 FQGNSA. CDR3 in amino acids: CASSPRWTRNEQFF. CDR3 DNA sequence: TGTGCCAGCAGCCCTCGATGGACTCGGAATGAGCAGTTCTTC.

The chain recombines TRBV20-1 with TRBJ1-2; 7 bases fit TRBD1. The CDR3 is made up of 15 amino acids. Germline V gives CDR1 DFQATT, CDR2 SNEGSKA (reference sequence). With 5 bases clipped from V and 4 bases from J, the junction kept 13 bases outside the gene matches. CDR3 protein: CSAFHQGGYVYGYTF. CDR3 coding DNA: TGCAGTGCTTTTCATCAGGGGGGATACGTCTATGGCTACACCTTC.

This clonotype came up a few times. The genes are TRBV19 and TRBJ1-1; D is unclear. Germline V gives CDR1 LNHDA, CDR2 SQIVND (reference sequence). Trimming removed 4 bases at V and 7 bases at J, with 7 bases between. CDR3 length: 11 residues. The CDR3 region is CASSNSYEAFF. CDR3 nucleotide sequence: TGTGCCAGTAGTAATAGCTATGAAGCTTTCTTT.

This clonotype occurred many times. CDR3 in amino acids: CATSRGRAGGGYTF. The CDR3 nucleotides read TGTGCCACCAGCAGGGGACGGGCTGGCGGTGGCTACACCTTC. The genes are TRBV15 and TRBJ1-2; D may be TRBD1 (5 bases). CDR3 length: 14 residues. Per the germline V gene, CDR1 is LNHNV and CDR2 is YYDKDF (reference sequence). Between the trimmed V and J ends, which lost 3 bases and 7 bases, there was a span of 15 bases.

This clonotype was picked up a small number of times. The chain links TRBV20-1 to TRBJ1-6, with a possible D match to TRBD1 (6 bases). This CDR3 is built from 14 residues. Germline assignment: CDR1 DFQATT and CDR2 SNEGSKA (reference sequence). Trimming took 3 bases from V and 7 from J, leaving 13 bases between them. CDR3 DNA: TGCAGTGCTAGTTACAGGGTGGTAAATTCACCCCTCCACTTT. It codes for CSASYRVVNSPLHF.

This clonotype occurred a few times. The chain uses TRBV5-1 and TRBJ2-1; D unresolved. V was shortened by 4 bases and J by 2 bases, with 10 bases between the two germline ends. This CDR3 is built from 14 residues. CDR1 and CDR2 (germline): SGHRS, YFSETQ. For the CDR3, the DNA is TGCGCCAGCAGCCCCGGCGCCACCTACAATGAGCAGTTCTTC. Translation gives CASSPGATYNEQFF.

V gene TRBV5-5 combines with J gene TRBJ2-2; D is ambiguous. V was cut by 1 base and J by 0 bases, with 10 bases left in between. Germline values: CDR1 SGHKS, CDR2 YYEKEE (reference sequence). The CDR3 covers 16 residues. The CDR3 loop is CASSLTVDSNTGELFF. As DNA, the CDR3 is TGTGCCAGCAGCTTGACAGTAGATTCGAACACCGGGGAGCTGTTTTTT.

This clonotype showed up many times. The chain employs TRBV5-1 and TRBJ2-2; D perhaps matches TRBD2 (6 bases). The CDR3 sequence is 15 residues long. The ends were cut back, 4 bases at V and 4 bases at J, with 14 bases in the middle. Germline-derived CDR1 and CDR2 are SGHRS and YFSETQ. The CDR3 loop reads CASSTQAGTTGELFF. CDR3 coding DNA: TGCGCCAGCAGCACCCAGGCGGGAACCACCGGGGAGCTGTTTTTT.